This is a list of T cell receptor beta chains from one sample in a study of cytomegalovirus exposure and HLA in healthy donors. Sequencing used immunoSEQ multiplex PCR; TCRdb keeps in-frame clones, though not all of them. The sample contains approximately 90,000 clones, 75% to 85% of which appear only once. The specimen was PBMCs. The receptors come from a middle-aged woman in good health and CMV-seronegative. The CDR3 runs from the conserved cysteine through the conserved F or W. Fields, in order: clone size, V gene, J gene, D gene, CDR3 protein. The D gene is left open where the match is weak. Rows give clone size only sometimes, using once, few, many, or a class for an expanded clone.

clone_size: few; v_call: TRBV29-1; j_call: TRBJ1-3; d_call: .; cdr3_aa: CSATGIRTSGNTIYF
clone_size: .; v_call: TRBV5-4; j_call: TRBJ2-3; d_call: TRBD2; cdr3_aa: CASSQPGLAGGRADTQYF
clone_size: .; v_call: TRBV4-1; j_call: TRBJ2-2; d_call: .; cdr3_aa: CASSPKTGWDTGELFF
clone_size: once; v_call: TRBV2; j_call: TRBJ2-7; d_call: .; cdr3_aa: CASSAAYDYEQYF
clone_size: .; v_call: TRBV19; j_call: TRBJ1-4; d_call: .; cdr3_aa: CASRPDGALGKLFF
clone_size: .; v_call: TRBV5-8; j_call: TRBJ2-7; d_call: .; cdr3_aa: CASSFEGLGGYEQYF
clone_size: .; v_call: TRBV5-1; j_call: TRBJ2-1; d_call: TRBD2; cdr3_aa: CASNPVAGAGGDNEQFF
clone_size: once; v_call: TRBV5-4; j_call: TRBJ2-5; d_call: TRBD2; cdr3_aa: CASSPPGLAVKQETQYF
clone_size: .; v_call: TRBV5-1; j_call: TRBJ1-1; d_call: .; cdr3_aa: CASSFRQKNTEAFF
clone_size: few; v_call: TRBV28; j_call: TRBJ2-4; d_call: TRBD1; cdr3_aa: CASSSGTGDLAKNIQYF
clone_size: .; v_call: TRBV4-1; j_call: TRBJ1-2; d_call: TRBD1; cdr3_aa: CASSLSDRNYGYTF
clone_size: .; v_call: TRBV6-5; j_call: TRBJ1-5; d_call: .; cdr3_aa: CASSLQRENQPQHF
clone_size: .; v_call: TRBV7-3; j_call: TRBJ1-2; d_call: .; cdr3_aa: CASSLSSGANYGYTF
clone_size: .; v_call: TRBV9; j_call: TRBJ1-4; d_call: .; cdr3_aa: CASNRGQANEKLFF
clone_size: few; v_call: TRBV5-6; j_call: TRBJ1-4; d_call: .; cdr3_aa: CASSVSGATNEKLFF
clone_size: .; v_call: TRBV9; j_call: TRBJ2-3; d_call: .; cdr3_aa: CASSPTPGRGADTQYF
clone_size: .; v_call: TRBV5-1; j_call: TRBJ2-3; d_call: .; cdr3_aa: CASRRDARGTDTQYF
clone_size: .; v_call: TRBV9; j_call: TRBJ1-3; d_call: TRBD1; cdr3_aa: CASSVATGDSGNTIYF
clone_size: .; v_call: TRBV13; j_call: TRBJ2-5; d_call: TRBD2; cdr3_aa: CASSERGLAEETQYF
clone_size: .; v_call: TRBV6-1; j_call: TRBJ1-2; d_call: .; cdr3_aa: CASRATANYGYTF
clone_size: few; v_call: TRBV27; j_call: TRBJ1-2; d_call: .; cdr3_aa: CASSLREDYGYTF
clone_size: .; v_call: TRBV7-2; j_call: TRBJ2-3; d_call: .; cdr3_aa: CASSLGGGARDTQYF
clone_size: .; v_call: TRBV9; j_call: TRBJ1-6; d_call: .; cdr3_aa: CASRSGYDSPLHF
clone_size: .; v_call: TRBV6-7; j_call: TRBJ1-5; d_call: .; cdr3_aa: CASPIPQGARNQPQHF
clone_size: .; v_call: TRBV29-1; j_call: TRBJ2-7; d_call: .; cdr3_aa: CSVSTGNYEQYF
clone_size: .; v_call: TRBV6-4; j_call: TRBJ2-5; d_call: .; cdr3_aa: CASSVLGARYQETQYF
clone_size: few; v_call: TRBV5-1; j_call: TRBJ2-7; d_call: .; cdr3_aa: CASSQGDSTYEQYF
clone_size: .; v_call: TRBV14; j_call: TRBJ1-1; d_call: .; cdr3_aa: CASRPGLGGGNTEAFF